A selection of T cell receptor beta chains follows, all from one sample in a study of beta chain features in type 1 diabetes. Assay used: immunoSEQ multiplex PCR; TCRdb lists only in-frame clones, some missing. The data contain 680,000 or so clones, roughly a sixth of them singletons. Sample: naive CD4+ T cells from blood. The receptors stem from a man aged 18-30 years in good health. CDR3s include the opening cysteine and the closing phenylalanine or tryptophan. The order of the fields is D gene, J gene, clone size, V gene, CDR3 DNA, CDR3 protein. D genes are given only for firm matches. Size is stated for part of the rows, as once, few or many counts, or as a class when the clone is expanded.

-	TRBJ1-4	-	TRBV29-1	TGCAGCGTTGGCCAATCAACTAATGAAAAACTGTTTTTT	CSVGQSTNEKLFF
-	TRBJ1-2	few	TRBV28	TGTGCCAGCAGGCAGGGGACAAATGGCTACACCTTC	CASRQGTNGYTF
TRBD1	TRBJ2-1	-	TRBV19	TGTGCCAGTAGTAATAACAGGGGGAGCGATGAGCAGTTCTTC	CASSNNRGSDEQFF
-	TRBJ2-5	few	TRBV10-3	TGTGCCATCAGTGACGCTTCGGCAGGACAAGAGACCCAGTACTTC	CAISDASAGQETQYF
-	TRBJ2-5	few	TRBV2	TGTGCCAGCACCCTCGACCTTCAACGGACGGTCCAAGAGACCCAGTACTTC	CASTLDLQRTVQETQYF
TRBD1	TRBJ1-4	-	TRBV9	TGTGCCAGCAGCGGAGGACAGGCCTATAATGAAAAACTGTTTTTT	CASSGGQAYNEKLFF
-	TRBJ2-6	-	TRBV27	TGTGCCAGCAGAACTAGGAGTATTCTTCAAAACGTGAGCTCTGGGGCCAACGTCCTGACTTTC	CASRTRSILQNVSSGANVLTF
-	TRBJ2-5	few	TRBV30	TGTGCCTGGGCCGGTGGACTACAAGAGACCCAGTACTTC	CAWAGGLQETQYF
-	TRBJ2-7	-	TRBV25-1	TGTGCCAGCAGTGACCCCGCTTATGGACGCCCCCTCGAGCAGTACTTC	CASSDPAYGRPLEQYF
-	TRBJ1-1	-	TRBV18	TGTGCCAGCTCACCCCAAAGACAGAACACTGAAGCTTTCTTT	CASSPQRQNTEAFF
-	TRBJ2-1	few	TRBV6-5	TGTGCCAGCAGTTTGTCTAGCCATGAGCAGTTCTTC	CASSLSSHEQFF
-	TRBJ2-3	-	TRBV11-2	TGTGCCAGCAGCTTACCAGGGACACACGGTACGCAGTATTTT	CASSLPGTHGTQYF
-	TRBJ2-3	-	TRBV5-4	TGTGCCAGCAGCCTTAAAACCCCGGGGGGCACAGATACGCAGTATTTT	CASSLKTPGGTDTQYF
-	TRBJ2-1	few	TRBV5-1	TGCGCCAGCAGCTATCCCAGCTACAATGAGCAGTTCTTC	CASSYPSYNEQFF
TRBD2	TRBJ2-7	-	TRBV29-1	TGCAGCTACGCGCGGGGGGAAGAGCAGTACTTC	CSYARGEEQYF
-	TRBJ2-7	few	TRBV19	TGTGCCAGTAGTATAGAGCGGCATTCATCCTACGAGCAGTACTTC	CASSIERHSSYEQYF
TRBD2	TRBJ2-7	-	TRBV11-2	TGTGCCAGCAGCTTAGGGCAGGGAGGGCCACTCGAGCAGTACTTC	CASSLGQGGPLEQYF
-	TRBJ1-3	few	TRBV10-3	TGTGCCACCACCGGTTGGGCGGACGCGAATGGAAACACCATATATTTT	CATTGWADANGNTIYF
-	TRBJ2-2	-	TRBV30	TGTGCCTGGAGTGGGGGGGATTTCACCGGGGAGCTGTTTTTT	CAWSGGDFTGELFF
TRBD1	TRBJ1-4	-	TRBV19	TGTGCCACCTGGACAGGAACAAATGAAAAACTGTTTTTT	CATWTGTNEKLFF
-	TRBJ1-5	-	TRBV11-2	TGTGCCAGCAGCTTATACACAGGACCCAATCAGCCCCAGCATTTT	CASSLYTGPNQPQHF
TRBD1	TRBJ1-1	few	TRBV7-9	TGTGCCAGCACCCAAGGGGGCGGGAACACTGAAGCTTTCTTT	CASTQGGGNTEAFF
TRBD1	TRBJ1-2	few	TRBV7-2	TGTGCCAGCAGCTTAGAACTGGGACAGGGTTATGGCTACACCTTC	CASSLELGQGYGYTF
-	TRBJ2-5	-	TRBV29-1	TGCAGCGTTGAAGGGTTCTTCGAGACCCAGTACTTC	CSVEGFFETQYF
TRBD2	TRBJ2-7	-	TRBV4-2	TGTGCCAGCAGCCCCCGATTAGCGGGAACGATCGAGCAGTACTTC	CASSPRLAGTIEQYF
-	TRBJ1-4	few	TRBV7-6	TGTGCCAGCAAAGGCAGGGCGACTAATGAAAAACTGTTTTTT	CASKGRATNEKLFF
TRBD1	TRBJ2-3	-	TRBV9	TGTGCCAGCAGCGTAGGACAGGGGATGATTGGGAGGACAGATACGCAGTATTTT	CASSVGQGMIGRTDTQYF